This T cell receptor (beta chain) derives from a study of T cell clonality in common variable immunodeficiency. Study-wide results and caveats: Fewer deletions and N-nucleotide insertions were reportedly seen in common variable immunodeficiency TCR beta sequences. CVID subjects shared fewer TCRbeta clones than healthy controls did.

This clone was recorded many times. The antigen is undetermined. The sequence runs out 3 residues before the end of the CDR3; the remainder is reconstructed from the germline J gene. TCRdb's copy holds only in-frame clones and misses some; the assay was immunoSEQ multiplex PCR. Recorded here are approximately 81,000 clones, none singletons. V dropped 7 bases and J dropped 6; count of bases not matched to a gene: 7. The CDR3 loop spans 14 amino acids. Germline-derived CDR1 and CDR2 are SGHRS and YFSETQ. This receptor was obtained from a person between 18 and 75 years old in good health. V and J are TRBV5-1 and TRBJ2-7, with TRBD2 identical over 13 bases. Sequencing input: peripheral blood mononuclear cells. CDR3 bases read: TGCGCCAGCCGGACTAGCGGGAGTTTCGGCGAG. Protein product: CASRTSGSFGE. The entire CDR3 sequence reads CASRTSGSFGEQYF.